The next 18 T cell receptor beta chains were all read from a single sample in a study of T cell repertoires in cytomegalovirus infection. One entry per CDR3 protein, called by TCRdb with MiXCR from the reads. The sample includes roughly 320,000 distinct CDR3 sequences, more than 8% seen only once; the top ten take roughly 4%. Sequenced: PBMCs. Every receptor here comes from a human donor in good health (CMV status not recorded). Some clones in this sample may be carry-over from other donors' samples.

The genes are TRBV20-1 and TRBJ2-2; D call uncertain. The germline V gene encodes CDR1 DFQATT and CDR2 SNEGSKA (reference sequence). This CDR3 spans 13 amino acids. Deletions cut 4 bases from V and 1 base from J, with 7 bases between. DNA for the CDR3: TGCAGTGCTACCGGTTGGAACACCGGGGAGCTGTTTTTT. Amino acids: CSATGWNTGELFF.

This chain uses TRBV19 with TRBJ2-3, with 9 bases matching TRBD2. Per germline, CDR1 LNHDA and CDR2 SQIVND (reference sequence). The CDR3 covers 16 residues. V was clipped by 5 bases and J by 1 base; unmatched bases: 7. CDR3 region: CASSPTSGRRTDTQYF. CDR3 bases: TGTGCCAGTAGTCCGACTAGCGGAAGACGCACAGATACGCAGTATTTT.

The chain couples TRBV7-2 to TRBJ2-7; D is unresolved. Between the trimmed V and J ends, which lost 1 base and 7 bases, there was a span of 14 bases. Looked up from germline, CDR1 is SGHTA and CDR2 is FQGNSA. This CDR3 is built from 14 residues. The DNA for the CDR3 is TGTGCCAGCAGCTTAGGTGTAGCCGTTCAGGAGCAGTACTTC. It codes for CASSLGVAVQEQYF.

Only a few counts were recorded for this clonotype. V and J are TRBV19 and TRBJ2-5, with TRBD1 matching over 7 bases. With 6 bases clipped from V and 2 bases from J, the junction kept 12 bases outside the gene matches. CDR3 size: 16 residues. Germline V CDR1 and CDR2: LNHDA, SQIVND (reference sequence). The CDR3 DNA sequence: TGTGCCAGTAGGCCAGGACAGGATCGGCCTCAAGAGACCCAGTACTTC. Its translation is CASRPGQDRPQETQYF.

This clonotype was found many times. The V call is TRBV28, the J call TRBJ2-7; the match to TRBD2 covers 9 bases. The CDR3 covers 15 residues. Trimming took 2 bases from V and 5 from J; bases not matched to a gene: 7. From germline, CDR1 is MDHEN and CDR2 SYDVKM. The CDR3 coding sequence is TGTGCCAGCAGTTTAGCGGGAGGGCAGGGGCACGAGCAGTACTTC. This sequence encodes CASSLAGGQGHEQYF.

In its sample, this clonotype was seen a few times. The chain uses TRBV4-1 and TRBJ2-5, with D possibly being TRBD1 (6 bases). From germline, CDR1 is MGHRA and CDR2 YSYEKL. The CDR3 has 15 residues. The V gene lost 2 bases and the J gene lost 9 bases, with 19 bases spanning the gap. The CDR3 DNA reads as TGCGCCAGCAGCCAAATGGCTCAGGGGTTAAGAGCCCAGTACTTC. Its translation is CASSQMAQGLRAQYF.

This clonotype was seen repeatedly, ten times or more. J is TRBJ1-6 and V is TRBV27; 9 nucleotides align to TRBD1. CDR3 length: 14 residues. V lost 6 bases and J lost 7; bases outside the gene matches: 4. Looked up from germline, CDR1 is MNHEY and CDR2 is SMNVEV (reference sequence). The CDR3 spells CASRGGTGNSPLHF. The CDR3 bases are TGTGCCAGCAGAGGGGGGACAGGGAATTCACCCCTCCACTTT.

J is TRBJ2-7 and V is TRBV12-3 or TRBV12-4; TRBD1 matches at 7 bases. CDR3 length equals 14 residues. With 7 bases clipped from V and 2 bases from J, the junction kept 8 bases outside the gene matches. For the CDR3, the DNA is TGTGCCAGCACCGGACAGGTTTCGCCCTACGAGCAGTACTTC. It translates to CASTGQVSPYEQYF.

This clonotype was observed a few times. The J gene is TRBJ1-2, the V gene TRBV20-1; 9 positions agree with TRBD1. The V and J ends lost 5 bases and 6 bases, in that order; junction bases with no gene match: 10. The CDR3 runs 14 residues. Germline loops: CDR1 DFQATT, CDR2 SNEGSKA (reference sequence). The CDR3 region is CSAEAPGQGDGYTF. The CDR3 DNA sequence: TGCAGTGCTGAAGCACCGGGACAGGGTGATGGCTACACCTTC.

This clonotype was observed many times. The CDR3 DNA follows: TGTGCCAGCAGCTCCCCGACATCACGCACTGAAGCTTTCTTT. Protein: CASSSPTSRTEAFF. The chain employs TRBV7-2 and TRBJ1-1; no reliable D call. Per germline, CDR1 SGHTA and CDR2 FQGNSA. V was cut by 4 bases and J by 4 bases, with 13 bases left in between. The CDR3 is 14 amino acids.

The chain carries TRBV12-3 or TRBV12-4 and TRBJ2-3; perhaps TRBD2 as D (5 bases). Trimming cost V 6 bases and J 5 bases, with 18 bases left between them. This CDR3 has 15 residues. CDR3 in amino acids: CASSPQDLFRDTQYF. The DNA for the CDR3 is TGTGCCAGCAGCCCTCAGGACTTGTTCCGAGATACGCAGTATTTT.

This clonotype was counted a few times. Germline and junction disagree at one end, which may indicate a read error. This rearrangement joins TRBV4-1 to TRBJ1-1, with D possibly TRBD1 on 5 matching bases. This CDR3 region has 13 residues. Germline V lookup: CDR1 MGHRA, CDR2 YSYEKL. CDR3 sequence reads: CASSQETVTEAFF. The CDR3 nucleotides read TGTGCCAGCAGCCAAGAGACAGTCACTGAAGCTTTCTTT.

This clonotype was detected many times. The chain recombines TRBV7-2 with TRBJ2-3; tentatively, D is TRBD2 (6 bases). CDR3 size: 13 residues. Between the trimmed V and J ends, which lost 0 bases and 8 bases, there was a span of 9 bases. Germline CDR1 is SGHTA and CDR2 is FQGNSA. CDR3 in DNA: TGTGCCAGCAGCTTAGCGCCCGGGGGTACGCAGTATTTT. This sequence encodes CASSLAPGGTQYF.

This clonotype was observed many times. The CDR3, as DNA: TGTGCCAGCAGCTTACGTTCCCCTGGGGATGAAAAACTGTTTTTT. Its translation is CASSLRSPGDEKLFF. V and J are TRBV7-8 and TRBJ1-4; D gene ambiguous. Trimming removed 2 bases from V and 6 bases from J, with 13 bases in between. Germline V gene data show CDR1 as SGHVS and CDR2 as FQNEAQ. The CDR3 covers 15 residues. Full variable domain (outside the CDR3, taken from reference TRBV7-8 and TRBJ1-4): GAGVSQSPRYKVAKRGQDVALRCDPISGHVSLFWYQQALGQGPEFLTYFQNEAQLDKSGLPSDRFFAERPEGSVSTLKIQRTQQEDSAVYLCASSLRSPGDEKLFFGSGTQLSVL.

In the case of this clonotype: Compared with germline, one end of the junction differs, possibly owing to a read error. The chain recombines TRBV28 with TRBJ1-1; perhaps TRBD1 as D (6 bases). The CDR3 runs 12 residues. Looked up from germline, CDR1 is MDHEN and CDR2 is SYDVKM. This CDR3 is CAGSTTGTEAFF. The CDR3 DNA sequence: TGTGCCGGCAGCACGACAGGTACAGAAGCTTTCTTT. The whole variable domain, remainder taken from reference TRBV28 and TRBJ1-1, is DVKVTQSSRYLVKRTGEKVFLECVQDMDHENMFWYRQDPGLGLRLIYFSYDVKMKEKGDIPEGYSVSREKKERFSLILESASTNQTSMYLCAGSTTGTEAFFGQGTRLTVV.

This clonotype was observed a handful of times. V usage is TRBV5-1 and J usage is TRBJ1-1; unclear D gene. This CDR3 spans 13 amino acids. Between the trimmed V and J ends, which lost 0 bases and 2 bases, there was a span of 5 bases. CDR1 is SGHRS, CDR2 YFSETQ, per germline. CDR3 sequence (DNA): TGCGCCAGCAGCTTGGGATTTAACACTGAAGCTTTCTTT. It encodes CASSLGFNTEAFF.

The sample holds many counts of this clonotype. This chain links TRBV11-2 with TRBJ2-1; D possibly corresponds to TRBD2 (6 bases). The CDR3 spans 15 residues. Germline V gene lookup returns CDR1 SGHAT and CDR2 FQNNGV. With 5 bases removed from V and 7 bases from J, the gap between germline ends came to 18 bases. The CDR3 reads CASSRVLGRDNEQFF. In nucleotides, the CDR3 is TGTGCCAGCAGCCGGGTTTTGGGGCGGGATAATGAGCAGTTCTTC.

This clonotype was counted at least ten times. V usage is TRBV7-2 and J usage is TRBJ2-4; D is unclear. CDR3 length equals 15 residues. V was shortened by 0 bases and J by 0 bases, with 6 bases between the two germline ends. Germline V gene data show CDR1 as SGHTA and CDR2 as FQGNSA. CDR3 nucleotide sequence: TGTGCCAGCAGCTTAGCGGGTGTAGCCAAAAACATTCAGTACTTC. It specifies CASSLAGVAKNIQYF.